A single sample gave rise to the 14 T cell receptor beta chains below, sequenced in a study of T cell changes during pregnancy in multiple sclerosis. Method: immunoSEQ multiplex PCR; TCRdb's copy keeps in-frame clones and lacks some. The sample records roughly 45,000 clones, approximately 95% being singletons. Sequences were derived from CD8+ T cells from peripheral blood mononuclear cells, sampled in the first trimester of pregnancy. The receptor set was obtained from a female donor with multiple sclerosis, enrolled in a pregnancy study.

This rearrangement joins TRBV19 to TRBJ2-1, with D possibly TRBD2 on 6 matching bases. This CDR3 is built from 14 residues. The V gene's germline CDR1 is LNHDA and CDR2 SQIVND (reference sequence). V lost 3 bases and J 1 base, leaving 7 bases between the germline ends. The CDR3 is CASSIAGSYNEQFF. The CDR3 bases are TGTGCCAGTAGTATTGCGGGGTCCTACAATGAGCAGTTCTTC.

V is TRBV23-1 and J is TRBJ1-5, with TRBD1 matching over 8 bases. TRBV23-1 is designated an ORF whose function remains uncertain. The V and J ends lost 2 bases and 2 bases, in that order; junction bases with no gene match: 11. The CDR3 has 18 residues. CDR3 bases: TGCGCCAGCAGTCAAATTCAGGGGGCGCCGAAGGGCAATCAGCCCCAGCATTTT. Translation gives CASSQIQGAPKGNQPQHF.

A single count supports this clone. The V gene is TRBV9, the J gene TRBJ2-3, with D perhaps TRBD2 (6 bases). Germline loops: CDR1 SGDLS, CDR2 YYNGEE. This CDR3 comprises 14 residues. V was cut by 4 bases and J by 4 bases, with 13 bases left in between. CDR3 sequence: CASSPGGGPDTQYF. CDR3 bases: TGTGCCAGCAGCCCCGGGGGAGGCCCAGATACGCAGTATTTT.

This clone was seen only once. This chain joins TRBV12-1 and TRBJ2-1; no check of the table's D call, TRBD1, against the DNA was made. TRBV12-1 is annotated as a pseudogene. This CDR3 comprises 13 residues. The CDR3 loop reads CATFGQEGNEQFF. The CDR3 nucleotides read TGTGCCACCTTCGGACAGGAGGGCAATGAGCAGTTCTTC.

The chain carries TRBV27 and TRBJ1-5, with D hard to call. V was clipped by 2 bases and J by 2 bases, with 13 bases between them. The CDR3 length is 16 residues. The germline V gene encodes CDR1 MNHEY and CDR2 SMNVEV (reference sequence). CDR3 sequence reads: CASSLTSGSGNQPQHF. Here the CDR3 DNA reads TGTGCCAGCAGTTTAACATCGGGGTCAGGCAATCAGCCCCAGCATTTT.

The CDR3 here is CSVYGRNEQFF. The CDR3 nucleotides read TGCAGCGTTTACGGGAGGAATGAGCAGTTCTTC. This chain joins TRBV29-1 and TRBJ2-1; 7 bases match TRBD2. This CDR3 spans 11 amino acids. Germline CDR1 is SQVTM and CDR2 is ANQGSEA. J gave up 7 bases and V 5 bases, and 2 bases lay outside the gene matches.

The chain recombines TRBV6-1 with TRBJ2-1; TRBD2 is a possible D gene (5 bases). Trimming shortened V by 3 bases and J by 8 bases, and 14 bases separated the two germline ends. Germline V gene sequence: CDR1 MNHNS, CDR2 SASEGT. This CDR3 comprises 14 residues. This CDR3 is CASSEVLGTDEQFF. The CDR3 DNA reads as TGTGCCAGCAGTGAGGTACTAGGTACGGATGAGCAGTTCTTC.

The chain carries TRBV30 and TRBJ2-3; 8 nucleotides line up with TRBD2. The CDR3 spans 14 residues. Germline CDR1 is GTSNPN and CDR2 is SVGIG (reference sequence). V shed 1 base, J shed 1 base, and the junction held 1 base outside the gene matches. The CDR3 protein is CAWSATSGTDTQYF. Written as DNA, the CDR3 is TGTGCCTGGAGTGCGACTAGCGGCACAGATACGCAGTATTTT. The whole variable domain, filled in from reference TRBV30 and TRBJ2-3, reads SQTIHQWPATLVQPVGSPLSLECTVEGTSNPNLYWYRQAAGRGLQLLFYSVGIGQISSEVPQNLSASRPQDRQFILSSKKLLLSDSGFYLCAWSATSGTDTQYFGPGTRLTVL.

This chain connects TRBV25-1 to TRBJ1-2; TRBD1 matches at 10 bases. The CDR3 has 18 amino acids. V shed 4 bases and J 0 bases; nucleotides not matched to a gene: 11. Germline V gene data show CDR1 as MGHDK and CDR2 as SYGVNS. The CDR3 DNA follows: TGTGCCAGCAGTGGCCCCAATATCGACAGGGGGCCTAACTATGGCTACACCTTC. This encodes CASSGPNIDRGPNYGYTF.

The rearrangement joins TRBV27 to TRBJ2-2, with TRBD1 matching over 11 bases. Germline V gene lookup returns CDR1 MNHEY and CDR2 SMNVEV (reference sequence). The CDR3 spans 15 residues. Trimming cost V 1 base and J 7 bases; bases outside gene matches: 2. Here the CDR3 reads CASSLWDRGSGELFF. CDR3 sequence (DNA): TGTGCCAGCAGTTTATGGGACAGGGGGAGCGGGGAGCTGTTTTTT.

The rearrangement links TRBV27 to TRBJ1-1, with TRBD1 identical over 12 bases. This CDR3 has 15 residues. With 5 bases clipped from V and 12 bases from J, the junction kept 13 bases outside the gene matches. CDR1 and CDR2 from the germline V gene are MNHEY and SMNVEV (reference sequence). As DNA, the CDR3 is TGTGCCAGCAGTCCAACCCCCGGGACAGGGGGCGCGACTTTCTTT. Its protein is CASSPTPGTGGATFF.

This chain joins TRBV7-9 and TRBJ2-3; D is perhaps TRBD2 (6 bases). This CDR3 comprises 16 residues. Deletions cut 5 bases from V and 2 bases from J, with 17 bases between. Germline V CDR1 and CDR2: SEHNR, FQNEAQ (reference sequence). CDR3 loop: CASSISGRTFTDTQYF. The CDR3 bases are TGTGCCAGCAGCATCAGCGGGCGTACCTTCACAGATACGCAGTATTTT.

This clone appeared a single time. The chain employs TRBV5-1 and TRBJ2-7; 10 nucleotides agree with TRBD1. J lost 0 bases, V lost 0 bases, and 12 bases had no gene match. The CDR3 is 19 amino acids. Germline CDR1 and CDR2: SGHRS and YFSETQ. CDR3 sequence (DNA): TGCGCCAGCAGCTTGGGACCGGGACAGGGGAAGGCATCCTCCTACGAGCAGTACTTC. This sequence encodes CASSLGPGQGKASSYEQYF.

V gene TRBV27 combines with J gene TRBJ1-2; D ambiguous. Per the germline V gene, CDR1 is MNHEY and CDR2 is SMNVEV (reference sequence). The CDR3 runs to 13 residues. The V and J ends lost 5 bases and 6 bases respectively, with 13 bases between them. The CDR3 is CASSPTPVHGYTF. CDR3 sequence (DNA): TGTGCCAGCAGTCCAACCCCAGTCCATGGCTACACCTTC.